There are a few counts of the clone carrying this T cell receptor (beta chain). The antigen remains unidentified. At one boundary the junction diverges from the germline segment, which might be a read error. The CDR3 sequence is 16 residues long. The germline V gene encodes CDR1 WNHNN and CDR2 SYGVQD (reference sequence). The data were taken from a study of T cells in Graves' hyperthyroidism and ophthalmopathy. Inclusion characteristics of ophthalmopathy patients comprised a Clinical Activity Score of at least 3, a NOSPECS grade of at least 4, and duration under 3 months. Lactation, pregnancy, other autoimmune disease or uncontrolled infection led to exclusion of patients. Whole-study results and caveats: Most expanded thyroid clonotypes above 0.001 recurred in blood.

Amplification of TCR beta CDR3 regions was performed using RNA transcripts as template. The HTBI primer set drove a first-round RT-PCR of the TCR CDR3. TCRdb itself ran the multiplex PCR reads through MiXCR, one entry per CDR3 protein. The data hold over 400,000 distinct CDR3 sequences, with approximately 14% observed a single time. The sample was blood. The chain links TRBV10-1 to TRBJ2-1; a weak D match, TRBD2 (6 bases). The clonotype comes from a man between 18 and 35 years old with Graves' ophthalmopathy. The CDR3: CASSDQEGVLYSEQFF. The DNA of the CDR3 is TGCGCCAGCAGTGACCAGGAGGGTGTCCTCTACAGTGAGCAGTTCTTC.